The source of this T cell receptor beta chain is a study of blood T cells in healthy people across ages. Next came a second PCR, run for about 6 to 12 cycles, which used a sample-barcoded 5' primer along with a J-beta primer mix. Via MiXCR, TCRdb re-called the 5' RACE reads, giving one row per CDR3 protein. In the table there are about 1.5 million distinct CDR3 sequences, approximately 43% of which are singletons. V gave up 7 bases and J gave up 2 bases; unmatched junction bases: 7. The CDR3 has 15 residues. Germline assignment: CDR1 MNHEY and CDR2 SVGAGI. Sequencing used blood. J is TRBJ2-3 and V is TRBV6-5; TRBD1 agrees at 9 bases. This sequence originates from a woman aged 18-29 years in good health. CDR3 amino acids: CASTIGTGNTDTQYF. CDR3 DNA sequence: TGTGCCAGCACCATTGGGACAGGGAACACAGATACGCAGTATTTT.